The rows below give T cell receptor beta chains drawn from one sample of a study of blood T cell repertoires in COVID-19. Measured with immunoSEQ multiplex PCR; TCRdb has only the in-frame clones, and not every one. The table records some 490,000 clones, roughly 85% of them present only once. The sample taken for sequencing was peripheral blood. The receptors stem from a human donor in a cohort sampled during active COVID-19. The CDR3 runs from the conserved cysteine through the conserved F or W. D genes are given only for firm matches. Clone size is shown for a subset of rows, as once, few, many or a class of expanded clone.

cdr3_nt cdr3_aa v_call clone_size d_call j_call
TGCAGCGTTGAAGTAAGGCCGGGGGGAGGCTACACCTTC CSVEVRPGGGYTF TRBV29-1 . . TRBJ1-2
TGCAGCGTTGAAGAAGTAGCGGGAGGGCCAGGAGAGCAGTACTTC CSVEEVAGGPGEQYF TRBV29-1 . TRBD2 TRBJ2-7
TGTGCCAGTAACCTCCTAGGTGGAAACACCATATATTTT CASNLLGGNTIYF TRBV19 . . TRBJ1-3
TGTGCCAGCAGCCTCGGACAGAGCACAGATACGCAGTATTTT CASSLGQSTDTQYF TRBV3-1/TRBV3-2 once . TRBJ2-3
TGTGCCAGCAGCCCCGGGACAGTACGACGCGAGCAGTACTTC CASSPGTVRREQYF TRBV5-4 . TRBD1 TRBJ2-7
TGTGCCACCAGTGGTAACAATGAGCAGTTCTTC CATSGNNEQFF TRBV24-1 . . TRBJ2-1
TGTGCCAGCAGCTTATCCGGCGGGACCATCGTGGGGGAGACCCAGTACTTC CASSLSGGTIVGETQYF TRBV7-3 . . TRBJ2-5
TGCGCCAGCAGCATAGAGCGGGGCAAAAACACCGGGGAGCTGTTTTTT CASSIERGKNTGELFF TRBV5-1 . TRBD2 TRBJ2-2
TGTGCCAGCAGTTTATCGGCAGGGCAAGAGACCCAGTACTTC CASSLSAGQETQYF TRBV28 . . TRBJ2-5
TGTGCCAGTAGTATAATTGCCAGGAACACTGAAGCTTTCTTT CASSIIARNTEAFF TRBV19 . . TRBJ1-1
TGTGCCAGCAGGGGGACAGGCCTAAACACCATATATTTT CASRGTGLNTIYF TRBV6-5 . TRBD1 TRBJ1-3
TGCAGCGTTGATATAGGGGTGGCCAACTATGGCTACACCTTC CSVDIGVANYGYTF TRBV29-1 . . TRBJ1-2
TGTGCCAGCAGGCGGACTAGCGGGGCCGGCACAGATACGCAGTATTTT CASRRTSGAGTDTQYF TRBV7-9 . TRBD2 TRBJ2-3
TGTGCCAGCAGCTTACTTCGGACACCGAACACTGAAGCTTTCTTT CASSLLRTPNTEAFF TRBV11-2 . . TRBJ1-1
TGCGCCAGCAGCACCTGGACAGGCCGGAACACTGAAGCTTTCTTT CASSTWTGRNTEAFF TRBV5-1 . TRBD1 TRBJ1-1
TGCAGCGGTTCCCGTGCGGGAGGTGCAGATACGCAGTATTTT CSGSRAGGADTQYF TRBV29-1 . TRBD2 TRBJ2-3
TGTGCCAGCAGCTCCCAGGGGCACACTGAAGCTTTCTTT CASSSQGHTEAFF TRBV9 . . TRBJ1-1
TGTGCCAGCAGTTCACACGGAGGCGGCGAAAAACTGTTTTTT CASSSHGGGEKLFF TRBV2 . . TRBJ1-4
TGTGCCAGCAGCTTGGCCGGGACAGGGGTCGACACCTTC CASSLAGTGVDTF TRBV11-2 . TRBD1 TRBJ1-2
TGTGCCAGCAAGCGGGATGAAGAGCAGTTCTTC CASKRDEEQFF TRBV6-5 . TRBD2 TRBJ2-1
TGTGCCAGCTCACCAACAGGACCTTACACAGATACGCAGTATTTT CASSPTGPYTDTQYF TRBV18 once . TRBJ2-3
TGTGCCAGCAGCTGGGACTTCCAGAACGTCCTGACTTTC CASSWDFQNVLTF TRBV6-2/TRBV6-3 . . TRBJ2-6
TGTGCCAGCACAGCCGGGTGGGATGGCTACACCTTC CASTAGWDGYTF TRBV28 . . TRBJ1-2
TGTGCCAGCTCACCAGGGGAGATGGAGACCCAGTACTTC CASSPGEMETQYF TRBV18 . . TRBJ2-5
TGTGCCAGCAGTTTAGACAGTTACAATGAGCAGTTCTTC CASSLDSYNEQFF TRBV12-3/TRBV12-4 . . TRBJ2-1
TGCGCCAGCAGCTTGGAAGGGACAACCCTAGGACCCTATGGCTACACCTTC CASSLEGTTLGPYGYTF TRBV5-1 . . TRBJ1-2
TGCGCCAGCTCATCCGATACGCAGTATTTT CASSSDTQYF TRBV4-1 . . TRBJ2-3
TGCGCCAGCAGCCGGGGACAGGAAGCCTACGAGCAGTACTTC CASSRGQEAYEQYF TRBV4-1 . TRBD1 TRBJ2-7
TGTGCCAGCAGCTTAGATTACGGGGTTGAAGCTTTCTTT CASSLDYGVEAFF TRBV13 . . TRBJ1-1
TGTGCCATCAGTGCGCAGACAGATACGCAGTATTTT CAISAQTDTQYF TRBV10-3 . . TRBJ2-3
TGTGCCAGCAGTTCTTCCCTGGACAGGGTGTCCAATGAGCAGTTCTTC CASSSSLDRVSNEQFF TRBV6-5 . TRBD1 TRBJ2-1
TGTGCCAGCAGCCCCCGGACTAGCGGAGACTACGAGCAGTACTTC CASSPRTSGDYEQYF TRBV11-2 . TRBD2 TRBJ2-7
TGTGCCAGCAGCCAAGAATTCAGGGGTCCTAAGAGTGAAAAACTGTTTTTT CASSQEFRGPKSEKLFF TRBV3-1/TRBV3-2 . . TRBJ1-4
TGTGCCAGCAGCTTAACTTATGAGCAGTTCTTC CASSLTYEQFF TRBV7-8 once . TRBJ2-1
TGCAGCGTTACAAACAGGGGACCCTACAATGAGCAGTTCTTC CSVTNRGPYNEQFF TRBV29-1 once TRBD1 TRBJ2-1
TGTGCCAGCAGTGAGGGCCAATACAATGAGCAGTTCTTC CASSEGQYNEQFF TRBV6-1 . . TRBJ2-1
TGTGCCATCAGTGAGTCGGCAGGGGGGACCACTGAAGCTTTCTTT CAISESAGGTTEAFF TRBV10-3 . TRBD1 TRBJ1-1
TGTGCCAGCAGTGGCCCGAACAGGGGATCACCCCTCCACTTT CASSGPNRGSPLHF TRBV25-1 . TRBD1 TRBJ1-6
TGTGCCAGCAGCGCAACAGGGATGAACACTGAAGCTTTCTTT CASSATGMNTEAFF TRBV5-4 . . TRBJ1-1
TGTGCCAGCAGCTTTCAGGGGTTCGATCAGCCCCAGCATTTT CASSFQGFDQPQHF TRBV7-9 . . TRBJ1-5
TGTGCCAGTAGTTCGGTGACAGACAGCTCCTATAATTCACCCCTCCACTTT CASSSVTDSSYNSPLHF TRBV19 . . TRBJ1-6
TGTGCCAGCAGTTTAGGGGGGATCACCTATAATTCACCCCTCCACTTT CASSLGGITYNSPLHF TRBV28 . . TRBJ1-6
TGTGCCAGCAGCCCTCGGGACAGGGTCAGAGGTACTGAAGCTTTCTTT CASSPRDRVRGTEAFF TRBV13 . TRBD1 TRBJ1-1
TGTGCCAGCAGCCGCGGGACTAGCGGCGCCTACGAGCAGTACTTC CASSRGTSGAYEQYF TRBV4-2 . TRBD2 TRBJ2-7
TGTGCCAGCAGCCAAGGGGGACAGGTTAATGAAAAACTGTTTTTT CASSQGGQVNEKLFF TRBV3-1/TRBV3-2 once TRBD1 TRBJ1-4
TGTGCCAGCAGTCAGGGCCCCTCGTACAATGAGCAGTTCTTC CASSQGPSYNEQFF TRBV6-5 . . TRBJ2-1
TGTGCCTGGGGACAGATGAACACTGAAGCTTTCTTT CAWGQMNTEAFF TRBV30 . . TRBJ1-1
TGTGCCAGCACGAACGGCGGGGGCCAAGAGACCCAGTACTTC CASTNGGGQETQYF TRBV28 . TRBD2 TRBJ2-5
TGTGCCAGCAGAAAATCGTCCCTGAGCACTGAAGCTTTCTTT CASRKSSLSTEAFF TRBV2 once . TRBJ1-1
TGTGCCAGCAGTAAATCAGGGGGCGGGAATTCACCCCTCCACTTT CASSKSGGGNSPLHF TRBV6-5 once TRBD1 TRBJ1-6
TGTGCCAGCGCGTCAGCTGTCTGGGGGCTTGAGCAGTTCTTC CASASAVWGLEQFF TRBV2 few . TRBJ2-1
TGTGCCAGCAGTCCGCCTCGGGGACTAGGGTCCTACGAGCAGTACTTC CASSPPRGLGSYEQYF TRBV27 few TRBD2 TRBJ2-7
TGTGCCAGCAGTCGAAACCGGGAGACCCAGTACTTC CASSRNRETQYF TRBV7-8 . . TRBJ2-5
TGTGCCAGCCCAAACTCACCGGTCCGTCCGGACAATGAGCAGTTCTTC CASPNSPVRPDNEQFF TRBV18 . . TRBJ2-1
TGTGCCAGCAGTCCGCTAGCGGAGGGAGTAGATACGCAGTATTTT CASSPLAEGVDTQYF TRBV6-5 . TRBD2 TRBJ2-3
TGTGCCAGCAGTTTATCTGCGGGAGGGCCTAGGAATGAGCAGTTCTTC CASSLSAGGPRNEQFF TRBV28 . TRBD2 TRBJ2-1
TGTGCCAGCAGCCAAAACCGGGACTTAGGCTACGAGCAGTACTTC CASSQNRDLGYEQYF TRBV3-1/TRBV3-2 . . TRBJ2-7